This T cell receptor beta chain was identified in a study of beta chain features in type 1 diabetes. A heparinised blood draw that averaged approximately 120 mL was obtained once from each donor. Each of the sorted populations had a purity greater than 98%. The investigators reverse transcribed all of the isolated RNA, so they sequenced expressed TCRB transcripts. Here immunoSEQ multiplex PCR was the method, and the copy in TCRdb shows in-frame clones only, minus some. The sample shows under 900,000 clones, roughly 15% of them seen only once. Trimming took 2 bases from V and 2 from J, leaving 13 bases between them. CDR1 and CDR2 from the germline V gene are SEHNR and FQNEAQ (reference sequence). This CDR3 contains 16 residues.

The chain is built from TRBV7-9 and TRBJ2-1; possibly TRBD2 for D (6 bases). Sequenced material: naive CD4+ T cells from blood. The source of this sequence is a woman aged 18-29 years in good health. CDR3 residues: CASSLLSGLTYNEQFF. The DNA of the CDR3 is TGTGCCAGCAGCTTACTTAGCGGACTAACCTACAATGAGCAGTTCTTC. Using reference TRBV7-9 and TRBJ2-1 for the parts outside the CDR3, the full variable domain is DTGVSQNPRHKITKRGQNVTFRCDPISEHNRLYWYRQTLGQGPEFLTYFQNEAQLEKSRLLSDRFSAERPKGSFSTLEIQRTEQGDSAMYLCASSLLSGLTYNEQFFGPGTRLTVL.